Described below is a single TCR beta chain sequence and its context. Its antigen is currently unknown. This record belongs to a study of T cell responses to AZD1222 COVID-19 vaccine. Whole-study results and caveats: Regions 160-218 and 743-854 held dominance among vaccine-associated CD4 TCRs, which spanned spike.

V lost 0 bases, J lost 3 bases, and 3 bases lay in between. The germline CDR1 and CDR2 sequences are DFQATT and SNEGSKA (reference sequence). This CDR3 spans 11 amino acids. Libraries were prepared by immunoSEQ multiplex PCR; TCRdb keeps only in-frame clonotypes and omits some of them. This table holds approximately 190,000 clones, about 92% found once. The receptor comes from an adult who received the MenACWY meningococcal vaccine as a control. Here the sequenced sample was peripheral blood, taken 28 days after the second dose of the MenACWY control vaccine. The J gene is TRBJ2-7, the V gene TRBV20-1; D unresolved. The CDR3 region has the DNA TGCAGTGCTAGAGATATCTACGAGCAGTACTTC. Translating it yields CSARDIYEQYF.